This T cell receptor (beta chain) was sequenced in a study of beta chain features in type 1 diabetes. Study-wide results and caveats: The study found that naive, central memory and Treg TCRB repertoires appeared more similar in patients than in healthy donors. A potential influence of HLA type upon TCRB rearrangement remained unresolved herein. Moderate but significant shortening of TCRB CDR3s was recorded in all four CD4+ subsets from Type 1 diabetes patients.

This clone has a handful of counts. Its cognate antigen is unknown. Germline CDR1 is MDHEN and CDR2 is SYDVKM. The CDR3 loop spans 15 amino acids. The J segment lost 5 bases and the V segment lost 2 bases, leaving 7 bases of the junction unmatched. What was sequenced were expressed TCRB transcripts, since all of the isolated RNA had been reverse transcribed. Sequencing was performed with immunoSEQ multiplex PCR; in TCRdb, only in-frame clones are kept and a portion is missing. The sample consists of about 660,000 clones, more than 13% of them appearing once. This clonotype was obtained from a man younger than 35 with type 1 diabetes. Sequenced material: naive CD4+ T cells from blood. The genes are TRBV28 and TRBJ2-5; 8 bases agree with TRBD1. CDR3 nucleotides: TGTGCCAGCAGTTTAAGTTCAGGGGGCGGTGAGACCCAGTACTTC. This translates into CASSLSSGGGETQYF.